The entry that follows covers one TCR beta chain sequence. The data were obtained in a study of blood T cell repertoires in COVID-19. Method: immunoSEQ multiplex PCR; TCRdb's copy keeps in-frame clones and lacks some. Of roughly 140,000 clones in the sample, 65% to 90% were seen once. V lost 4 bases and J lost 3; bases outside the gene matches: 5. The CDR3 has 14 amino acids. Germline V gene sequence: CDR1 WSHSY, CDR2 SAAADI. Sequences were obtained from peripheral blood. This receptor was obtained from a man in his fifties or sixties with active or convalescent COVID-19. The chain couples TRBV10-2 to TRBJ1-1; 7 nucleotides align to TRBD1. CDR3 sequence (DNA): TGCGCCAGCAGTGGGGCAGGGGGATACACTGAAGCTTTCTTT. Its protein product is CASSGAGGYTEAFF.